The clone carrying this T cell receptor beta chain was seen more than once but under ten times. The antigen is not known. The record originates from a study of T cells after yellow fever vaccination. Across the study: SMART-Seq v4 Ultra Low Input prepared libraries from low-cell fractions. Study-wide findings and caveats: Weaker overall was a secondary response that nonetheless peaked faster, on day 5 versus 15.

The V gene's germline CDR1 is KGHSH and CDR2 LQKENI. V gave up 0 bases and J gave up 8 bases, with 13 bases separating them. The CDR3 totals 14 residues. One entry per CDR3 protein results from TCRdb running MiXCR on the 5' RACE reads. The sample holds more than 350,000 distinct CDR3 sequences; 11% are singletons and the top ten take roughly 18%. The source of this sequence is a man between 18 and 35 years old who received the YFV17D yellow fever vaccine. The J gene is TRBJ1-2, the V gene TRBV18; D gene unclear. Sample: PBMCs, taken on the day of the first yellow fever vaccination. CDR3 residues: CASSPPTRAGGYTF. The CDR3 DNA follows: TGTGCCAGCTCACCACCGACAAGGGCGGGAGGCTACACCTTC.